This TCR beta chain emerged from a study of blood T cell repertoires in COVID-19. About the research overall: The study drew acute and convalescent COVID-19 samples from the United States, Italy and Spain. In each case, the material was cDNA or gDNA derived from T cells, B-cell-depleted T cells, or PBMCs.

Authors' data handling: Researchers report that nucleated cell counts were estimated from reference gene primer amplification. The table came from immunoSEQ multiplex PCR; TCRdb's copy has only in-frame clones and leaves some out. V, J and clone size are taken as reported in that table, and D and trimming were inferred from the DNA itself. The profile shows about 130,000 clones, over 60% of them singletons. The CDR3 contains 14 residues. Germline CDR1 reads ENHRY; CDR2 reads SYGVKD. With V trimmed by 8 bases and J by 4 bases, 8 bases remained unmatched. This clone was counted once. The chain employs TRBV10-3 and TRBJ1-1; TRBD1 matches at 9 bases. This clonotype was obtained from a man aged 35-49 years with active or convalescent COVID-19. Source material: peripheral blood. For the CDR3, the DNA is TGTGCCATCGCCGGGACAGGGAAGGCCACTGAAGCTTTCTTT. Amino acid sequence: CAIAGTGKATEAFF.